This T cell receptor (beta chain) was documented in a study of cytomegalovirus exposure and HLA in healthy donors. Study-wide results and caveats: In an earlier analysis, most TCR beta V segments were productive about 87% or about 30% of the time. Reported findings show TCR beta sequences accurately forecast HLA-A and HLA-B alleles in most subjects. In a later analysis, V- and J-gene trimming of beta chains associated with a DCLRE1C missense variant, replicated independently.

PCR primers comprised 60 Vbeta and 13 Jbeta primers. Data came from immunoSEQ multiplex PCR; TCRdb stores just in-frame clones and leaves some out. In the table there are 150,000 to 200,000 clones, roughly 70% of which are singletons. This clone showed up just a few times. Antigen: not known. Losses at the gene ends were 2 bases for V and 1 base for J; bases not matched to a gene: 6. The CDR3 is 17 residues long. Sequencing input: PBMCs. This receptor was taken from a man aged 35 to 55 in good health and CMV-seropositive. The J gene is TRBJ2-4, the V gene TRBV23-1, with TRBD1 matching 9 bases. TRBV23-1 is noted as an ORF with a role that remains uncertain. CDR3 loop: CASSQAGTGRAKNIQYF. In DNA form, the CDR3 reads TGCGCCAGCAGTCAAGCCGGGACAGGGAGGGCCAAAAACATTCAGTACTTC.